The 17 T cell receptor beta chains presented below share a single source sample, sequenced in a study of blood T cell repertoires in COVID-19. The data were produced by immunoSEQ multiplex PCR, yet TCRdb's version contains in-frame clones alone and is incomplete. The sample has about 120,000 clones, over 60% seen once. The sequenced material came from peripheral blood. The receptors shown here come from a human donor in a cohort sampled during active COVID-19.

The chain links TRBV18 to TRBJ2-7, with 7 bases aligning to TRBD1. Germline-derived CDR1 and CDR2 are KGHSH and LQKENI. With 0 bases clipped from V and 4 bases from J, the junction kept 3 bases outside the gene matches. The CDR3 sequence is 14 residues long. The CDR3 sequence is CASSPPTGSYEQYF. CDR3 sequence (DNA): TGTGCCAGCTCACCACCGACAGGGTCGTACGAGCAGTACTTC. The variable domain in full, with the rest retrieved from reference TRBV18 and TRBJ2-7, is NAGVMQNPRHLVRRRGQEARLRCSPMKGHSHVYWYRQLPEEGLKFMVYLQKENIIDESGMPKERFSAEFPKEGPSILRIQQVVRGDSAAYFCASSPPTGSYEQYFGPGTRLTVT.

The chain combines TRBV7-2 with TRBJ1-1; D not certain. The length of the CDR3 is 16 residues. V dropped 2 bases and J dropped 0 bases, with 13 bases sitting between them. In germline, CDR1 is SGHTA, CDR2 FQGNSA. CDR3 loop: CASSLSRPLMNTEAFF. The CDR3 DNA reads TGTGCCAGCAGCTTAAGCCGCCCACTTATGAACACTGAAGCTTTCTTT.

This clone was observed a few times. The chain recombines TRBV2 with TRBJ1-2, with TRBD1 identical over 7 bases. This CDR3 has 14 residues. Germline-derived CDR1 and CDR2 are SNHLY and FYNNEI. The V segment lost 5 bases and the J segment 4 bases; nucleotides outside the gene matches: 7. The CDR3 region has the DNA TGTGCCAGCAGTTCCCCCCGGGACAGCTATGGCTACACCTTC. Amino acid sequence: CASSSPRDSYGYTF.

The rearrangement links TRBV5-4 to TRBJ2-5; the match to TRBD2 covers 9 bases. Per the germline V gene, CDR1 is SGHNT and CDR2 is YYREEE (reference sequence). V was clipped by 4 bases and J by 5 bases; unmatched bases: 9. The CDR3 spans 15 residues. CDR3 bases: TGTGCCAGCAGCCACGGGCTAGCGGGACGGGAGACCCAGTACTTC. Translated, it gives CASSHGLAGRETQYF.

The chain couples TRBV10-2 to TRBJ2-7; D not resolved. CDR3 length equals 13 residues. The V and J ends lost 4 bases and 0 bases respectively, with 7 bases between them. Germline V gene sequence: CDR1 WSHSY, CDR2 SAAADI. In DNA, the CDR3 is TGCGCCAGCAGTGGCGGCAGCTCCTACGAGCAGTACTTC. Amino acid sequence: CASSGGSSYEQYF.

This clone was observed a single time. The chain joins TRBV4-1 to TRBJ2-7, with D possibly TRBD2 on 5 matching bases. The V gene lost 6 bases and the J gene lost 3 bases, with 12 bases spanning the gap. The CDR3 is 13 residues long. Germline V lookup: CDR1 MGHRA, CDR2 YSYEKL. CDR3 nucleotides: TGCGCCAGCAGTCCAAGAGAGGGCTACGAGCAGTACTTC. This encodes CASSPREGYEQYF.

This sequence joins TRBV7-8 and TRBJ2-7; D is ambiguous. This CDR3 has 11 amino acids. The germline gives CDR1 SGHVS, CDR2 FQNEAQ. With 5 bases removed from V and 6 bases from J, the gap between germline ends came to 8 bases. The CDR3 is CASSPGREQYF. The CDR3 nucleotides read TGTGCCAGCAGCCCTGGCCGCGAGCAGTACTTC.

The rearrangement links TRBV28 to TRBJ1-1, with 9 bases identical to TRBD1. Germline V lookup: CDR1 MDHEN, CDR2 SYDVKM. V lost 3 bases and J lost 7; bases outside the gene matches: 9. The CDR3 runs 15 residues. The CDR3 DNA reads as TGTGCCAGCAGTTTTTTGGGACAGGGATTCGTTGAAGCTTTCTTT. Translated, it gives CASSFLGQGFVEAFF.

On this clone itself: This CDR3 is also generated by other DNA sequences in the sample. The chain couples TRBV11-2 to TRBJ1-2; 9 bases are shared with TRBD1. This CDR3 comprises 14 residues. V was clipped by 5 bases and J by 3 bases; unmatched bases: 4. Germline-derived CDR1 and CDR2 are SGHAT and FQNNGV. CDR3 in amino acids: CASSPTGGYYGYTF. The CDR3 nucleotides read TGTGCCAGCAGCCCCACAGGGGGCTACTATGGCTACACCTTC.

The chain has TRBV19 and TRBJ1-5, with TRBD1 matching 9 bases. The CDR3 spans 16 residues. Per germline, CDR1 LNHDA and CDR2 SQIVND (reference sequence). J gave up 2 bases and V 4 bases, and 6 bases lay outside the gene matches. The CDR3 spells CASSTTTGGGNQPQHF. For the CDR3, the DNA is TGTGCCAGTAGTACTACCACAGGGGGCGGCAATCAGCCCCAGCATTTT.

This clone showed up just once. The CDR3 is CASRYQGNTEAFF. The CDR3 bases are TGTGCCAGCAGATATCAGGGGAACACTGAAGCTTTCTTT. The gene calls are TRBV2 and TRBJ1-1, with D possibly TRBD1 on 5 matching bases. The CDR3 runs to 13 residues. The V gene's germline CDR1 is SNHLY and CDR2 FYNNEI. Trimming removed 6 bases from V and 1 base from J, with 9 bases in between. Full variable domain (missing parts from reference TRBV2 and TRBJ1-1): EPEVTQTPSHQVTQMGQEVILRCVPISNHLYFYWYRQILGQKVEFLVSFYNNEISEKSEIFDDQFSVERPDGSNFTLKIRSTKLEDSAMYFCASRYQGNTEAFFGQGTRLTVV.

This chain connects TRBV11-2 to TRBJ1-4; D not resolved. Germline V lookup: CDR1 SGHAT, CDR2 FQNNGV. The CDR3 is made up of 13 amino acids. The V end lost 3 bases, the J end lost 4 bases, and 6 bases lay between the germline ends. CDR3 in amino acids: CASSFAVNEKLFF. CDR3 sequence (DNA): TGTGCCAGCAGCTTCGCGGTTAATGAAAAACTGTTTTTT.

This clone was counted a single time. The CDR3 sequence: CASSPVRDEKLFF. As DNA, the CDR3 is TGTGCCAGCTCACCAGTCAGGGATGAAAAACTGTTTTTT. The gene calls are TRBV18 and TRBJ1-4, with D possibly TRBD1 on 5 matching bases. The V and J ends lost 2 bases and 6 bases respectively, with 7 bases between them. CDR3 length equals 13 residues. The germline V gene has CDR1 KGHSH and CDR2 LQKENI.

This chain joins TRBV5-4 and TRBJ1-1, with unresolved D. The germline V and J ends were trimmed by 0 bases and 0 bases, with 9 bases remaining between them. CDR3 length: 15 amino acids. CDR1 and CDR2 (germline): SGHNT, YYREEE (reference sequence). CDR3 loop: CASSLALGVNTEAFF. DNA for the CDR3: TGTGCCAGCAGCTTGGCCCTCGGGGTGAACACTGAAGCTTTCTTT.

This clone was seen only once. The V and J genes are TRBV10-2 and TRBJ2-7, with D perhaps matching TRBD2 (6 bases). Germline CDR1 reads WSHSY; CDR2 reads SAAADI. The CDR3 runs 13 residues. The ends were cut back, 4 bases at V and 4 bases at J, with 11 bases in the middle. The CDR3 loop reads CASSGGTVYEQYF. The DNA for the CDR3 is TGCGCCAGCAGTGGGGGGACTGTGTACGAGCAGTACTTC.

The chain employs TRBV14 and TRBJ2-7; the match to TRBD1 covers 7 bases. V gave up 8 bases and J gave up 4 bases; unmatched junction bases: 5. The CDR3 loop spans 12 amino acids. CDR1 is SGHDN, CDR2 FVKESK, per germline. This CDR3 is CASGDRYYEQYF. CDR3 nucleotide sequence: TGTGCCAGCGGGGACAGATATTACGAGCAGTACTTC. Full variable domain (rest looked up from reference TRBV14 and TRBJ2-7): EAGVTQFPSHSVIEKGQTVTLRCDPISGHDNLYWYRRVMGKEIKFLLHFVKESKQDESGMPNNRFLAERTGGTYSTLKVQPAELEDSGVYFCASGDRYYEQYFGPGTRLTVT.

This chain uses TRBV15 with TRBJ2-7, with D possibly TRBD1 on 6 matching bases. V shed 4 bases and J shed 0 bases, with 10 bases lying between them. CDR1 is LNHNV, CDR2 YYDKDF, per germline (reference sequence). This CDR3 contains 14 residues. This CDR3 is CATSNEGDSYEQYF. CDR3 sequence (DNA): TGTGCCACCAGCAACGAGGGGGACTCCTACGAGCAGTACTTC.